This is a list of T cell receptor beta chains from one sample in a study of STAT3 mutations in large granular lymphocyte leukemia. Profiling relied on immunoSEQ multiplex PCR, and the TCRdb table lists in-frame clones only, not all of them. This table has under 1,500 clones, 2.3% appearing once. Source material: PBMCs. These receptors originate from a human donor with T large granular lymphocyte leukemia. Some clones in this sample may be carry-over from other donors' samples. The CDR3 runs from the conserved cysteine through the conserved F or W. A D gene is named only where the DNA matches it firmly. The size field is filled for only some rows; it gives once, few, many or a size class.

.,TRBV30,.,TRBJ2-6,CAWSVLANVLTF,TGTGCCTGGAGTGTACTGGCCAACGTCCTGACTTTC
TRBD1,TRBV18,few,TRBJ2-7,CASSPGQDYEQYF,TGTGCCAGCTCACCGGGACAGGACTACGAGCAGTACTTC
.,TRBV29-1,.,TRBJ2-7,CSVEDQGYEQYF,TGCAGCGTTGAGGATCAGGGCTACGAGCAGTACTTC
.,TRBV20-1,few,TRBJ2-7,CSARDGYEQYF,TGCAGTGCTAGAGATGGGTACGAGCAGTACTTC
.,TRBV9,.,TRBJ1-2,CASSVDHTANYGYTF,TGTGCCAGCAGCGTAGATCACACTGCTAACTATGGCTACACCTTC
.,TRBV29-1,few,TRBJ1-2,CSVESSTSNYGYTF,TGCAGCGTTGAGTCTTCCACCTCTAACTATGGCTACACCTTC
.,TRBV5-1,few,TRBJ2-3,CASSLDSSTDTQYF,TGCGCCAGCAGTCTGGATTCTAGCACAGATACGCAGTATTTT
.,TRBV30,.,TRBJ1-1,CAWSARGDREAFF,TGTGCCTGGAGTGCTCGGGGCGACCGTGAAGCTTTCTTT
TRBD1,TRBV7-3,few,TRBJ1-2,CASSSPGTDYGYTF,TGTGCCAGCAGCTCCCCCGGGACAGACTATGGCTACACCTTC
.,TRBV29-1,few,TRBJ1-3,CSVEQVHSGNTIYF,TGCAGCGTTGAGCAGGTTCACTCTGGAAACACCATATATTTT
.,TRBV28,.,TRBJ1-5,CASSPSLDQPQHF,TGTGCCAGCAGTCCCAGTCTAGATCAGCCCCAGCATTTT
.,TRBV5-5,few,TRBJ2-6,CASSFGAAQTPAGANVLTF,TGTGCCAGCAGCTTTGGCGCGGCCCAGACCCCGGCAGGGGCCAACGTCCTGACTTTC
.,TRBV4-1,.,TRBJ2-3,CASSQDPGTDTQYF,TGCGCCAGCAGCCAAGATCCCGGAACAGATACGCAGTATTTT
.,TRBV5-1,few,TRBJ2-5,CASKGEETQYF,TGCGCCAGCAAAGGGGAAGAGACCCAGTACTTC
.,TRBV18,few,TRBJ1-2,CASSPPVAGYGYTF,TGTGCCAGCTCACCCCCCGTGGCAGGCTATGGCTACACCTTC
TRBD1,TRBV10-3,.,TRBJ1-5,CAVGTGDSNQPQHF,TGTGCCGTAGGGACAGGGGATAGCAATCAGCCCCAGCATTTT
.,TRBV29-1,.,TRBJ2-7,CSVGRVHEQYF,TGCAGCGTTGGCAGGGTCCACGAGCAGTACTTC
TRBD1,TRBV6-5,few,TRBJ1-2,CASRAGQLYGYTF,TGTGCCAGCAGAGCGGGACAGCTCTATGGCTACACCTTC
.,TRBV30,few,TRBJ2-7,CAWAVGYEQYF,TGTGCCTGGGCCGTTGGCTACGAGCAGTACTTC
TRBD1,TRBV9,.,TRBJ1-6,CASSETGTGYNSPLHF,TGTGCCAGCAGCGAAACCGGGACAGGCTATAATTCACCCCTCCACTTT
.,TRBV20-1,few,TRBJ2-7,CSVDEQYF,TGCAGTGTGGACGAGCAGTACTTC
.,TRBV9,.,TRBJ1-3,CASSVGQLSGNTIYF,TGTGCCAGCAGCGTAGGACAGCTCTCTGGAAACACCATATATTTT
.,TRBV6-4,few,TRBJ1-5,CASSEGAGLEPQHF,TGTGCCAGCAGTGAAGGAGCAGGGCTTGAGCCCCAGCATTTT
.,TRBV4-3,few,TRBJ2-7,CASSPHTGYEQYF,TGCGCCAGCAGCCCCCACACGGGATACGAGCAGTACTTC
.,TRBV30,.,TRBJ2-1,CAWSTQGTQFF,TGTGCCTGGAGTACCCAGGGGACGCAGTTCTTC
.,TRBV7-3,few,TRBJ2-7,CASSLTPGPYEQYF,TGTGCCAGCAGCTTAACACCGGGTCCCTACGAGCAGTACTTC
.,TRBV18,few,TRBJ2-7,CASSPVGNEQYF,TGTGCCAGCTCACCGGTCGGGAACGAGCAGTACTTC
.,TRBV7-9,few,TRBJ2-1,CASSSHISGTRNEQFF,TGTGCCAGCAGCTCACATATTAGCGGCACGCGCAATGAGCAGTTCTTC
.,TRBV4-2,.,TRBJ1-1,CASSHDGTEAFF,TGTGCCAGCAGCCACGATGGCACTGAAGCTTTCTTT